These 23 T cell receptor beta chains share one sample of origin, sequenced in a study of shared clonotypes between healthy human individuals. It was CD45RO-negative cells, positively selected for CCR7, that made up naive CD8 cells, with terminally differentiated effector memory CD45RA+ cells excluded. Profiled with immunoSEQ multiplex PCR; TCRdb holds only in-frame clones, not every one. The top ten clones hold approximately 1.2% of a sample with millions of clones, about 95% of them seen once. Sequencing was done on a sample of naive CD8+ T cells sorted from blood. These receptors all stem from a man between 18 and 35 years old in good health.

This clone was recorded a few times. This sequence joins TRBV2 and TRBJ2-2; D unclear. CDR1 and CDR2 (germline): SNHLY, FYNNEI. Trimming shortened V by 8 bases and J by 7 bases, and 14 bases separated the two germline ends. This CDR3 is 13 amino acids long. CDR3 sequence (DNA): TGTGCCAGCCCAGGACGGCCTGGCGGGGAGCTGTTTTTT. Its protein is CASPGRPGGELFF.

The rearrangement uses TRBV7-8 and TRBJ1-5, with D uncertain. V lost 3 bases and J 7 bases, leaving 13 bases between the germline ends. CDR1 is SGHVS and CDR2 is FQNEAQ in the germline V gene. This CDR3 has 14 residues. This CDR3 is CASSLAWTNQPQHF. The DNA of the CDR3 is TGTGCCAGCAGCTTGGCCTGGACTAACCAGCCCCAGCATTTT.

This clone is a singleton in its sample. The chain combines TRBV6-6 with TRBJ1-4; maybe TRBD1 (5 bases). Per germline, CDR1 MNHNY and CDR2 SVGAGI (reference sequence). V was cut by 6 bases and J by 4 bases, with 12 bases left in between. The CDR3 has 14 amino acids. CDR3 amino acids: CASSLDNYNEKLFF. As DNA, the CDR3 is TGTGCCAGCAGCCTGGACAACTATAATGAAAAACTGTTTTTT.

J is TRBJ2-5 and V is TRBV5-1, with D possibly matching TRBD2 (6 bases). Between the trimmed V and J ends, which lost 0 bases and 3 bases, there was a span of 9 bases. Germline lookup yields CDR1 SGHRS and CDR2 YFSETQ. CDR3 length: 14 residues. The CDR3 DNA reads TGCGCCAGCAGCTTGGCGGGAGAAGAAGAGACCCAGTACTTC. Its protein is CASSLAGEEETQYF.

The genes are TRBV13 and TRBJ2-1; possibly TRBD2 for D (6 bases). V shed 6 bases and J shed 4 bases, with 19 bases lying between them. The germline CDR1 and CDR2 sequences are PRHDT and FYEKMQ (reference sequence). This CDR3 has 16 amino acids. CDR3 sequence (DNA): TGTGCCAGCAGTTTCCAAACGGGAGAAGGTTACAATGAGCAGTTCTTC. Its translation: CASSFQTGEGYNEQFF. Supplemented by reference TRBV13 and TRBJ2-1, the full variable domain reads AAGVIQSPRHLIKEKRETATLKCYPIPRHDTVYWYQQGPGQDPQFLISFYEKMQSDKGSIPDRFSAQQFSDYHSELNMSSLELGDSALYFCASSFQTGEGYNEQFFGPGTRLTVL.

V usage is TRBV5-5 and J usage is TRBJ2-7; maybe TRBD1 (7 bases). CDR1 and CDR2 from the germline V gene are SGHKS and YYEKEE (reference sequence). V lost 0 bases, J lost 0 bases, and 10 bases lay in between. The CDR3 is made up of 15 amino acids. In DNA form, the CDR3 reads TGTGCCAGCAGCTTGGACAGGGGAGGCTCCTACGAGCAGTACTTC. Encoded protein: CASSLDRGGSYEQYF.

On this clone: Other DNA sequences of this sample code for an identical CDR3. V usage is TRBV25-1 and J usage is TRBJ1-2; D perhaps matches TRBD1 (5 bases). Trimming left V 4 bases short and J 4 bases short, with 7 bases between. From germline, CDR1 is MGHDK and CDR2 SYGVNS. The CDR3 has 12 residues. CDR3 bases: TGTGCCAGCAGTGGAACAGGCTATGGCTACACCTTC. Protein sequence: CASSGTGYGYTF.

The V gene is TRBV6-1, the J gene TRBJ2-1, with 7 bases that match TRBD1. Germline V lookup: CDR1 MNHNS, CDR2 SASEGT. After removal of 3 bases from V and 8 bases from J, the junction contained 16 bases not matched to a gene. The CDR3 is made up of 17 amino acids. This CDR3 is CASSDTGISLDRDEQFF. The CDR3, as DNA: TGTGCCAGCAGTGACACCGGGATTTCGCTCGACAGGGATGAGCAGTTCTTC.

This chain connects TRBV21-1 to TRBJ2-7; the table calls TRBD1, which could not be checked here. TRBV21-1 is reported as a pseudogene. The CDR3 runs 15 residues. This chain's CDR3 is CASSIGDSSSYEQYF. CDR3 nucleotide sequence: TGTGCCAGCAGCATAGGGGACAGTAGCTCCTACGAGCAGTACTTC.

This clone was seen a few times. The rearrangement uses TRBV20-1 and TRBJ1-1; no reliable D call. CDR3 length equals 10 residues. Germline V CDR1 and CDR2: DFQATT, SNEGSKA (reference sequence). Trimming shortened V by 3 bases and J by 8 bases, and 7 bases separated the two germline ends. Here the CDR3 reads CSAREVEAFF. The DNA for the CDR3 is TGCAGTGCTAGGGAGGTAGAAGCTTTCTTT.

The chain recombines TRBV5-1 with TRBJ2-5; no firm D call. There are 14 residues in the CDR3. Trimming cost V 4 bases and J 0 bases, with 10 bases left between them. Germline values: CDR1 SGHRS, CDR2 YFSETQ. CDR3 DNA sequence: TGCGCCAGCAGCCATGACTGGTACCAAGAGACCCAGTACTTC. Residues: CASSHDWYQETQYF.

The chain has TRBV30 and TRBJ1-2; possible D gene TRBD1, 6 bases. V was cut by 2 bases and J by 4 bases, with 14 bases left in between. In germline, CDR1 is GTSNPN, CDR2 SVGIG (reference sequence). This CDR3 region has 14 residues. CDR3 sequence: CAWSSSGAGYGYTF. The CDR3 nucleotides read TGTGCCTGGAGTTCCTCAGGGGCAGGCTATGGCTACACCTTC. Filled out from reference TRBV30 and TRBJ1-2, the complete variable domain reads SQTIHQWPATLVQPVGSPLSLECTVEGTSNPNLYWYRQAAGRGLQLLFYSVGIGQISSEVPQNLSASRPQDRQFILSSKKLLLSDSGFYLCAWSSSGAGYGYTFGSGTRLTVV.

V gene TRBV21-1 combines with J gene TRBJ2-1; the table names TRBD2, a call not compared with the DNA. TRBV21-1 is noted as a pseudogene. The CDR3 consists of 13 residues. CDR3 in DNA: TGTGCCAGCAGCAAAGAGAGGACTAGCCGTCAGTTCTTC. Translated: CASSKERTSRQFF.

The V call is TRBV10-3, the J call TRBJ1-2, with 9 bases lining up with TRBD1. CDR1 is ENHRY and CDR2 is SYGVKD in the germline V gene. The J segment lost 6 bases and the V segment lost 0 bases, leaving 5 bases of the junction unmatched. This CDR3 spans 15 amino acids. The CDR3 reads CAISESNRGLDGYTF. CDR3 nucleotide sequence: TGTGCCATCAGTGAGTCGAACAGGGGGCTGGATGGCTACACCTTC.

This clone was recorded once. CDR3 loop: CASSVRGTINEQFF. As DNA, the CDR3 is TGTGCCAGCAGTGTAAGGGGGACTATTAATGAGCAGTTCTTC. The J gene is TRBJ2-1, the V gene TRBV27, with a weak D call TRBD2 (7 bases). Trimming shortened V by 5 bases and J by 7 bases, and 15 bases separated the two germline ends. The CDR3 spans 14 residues. Per the germline V gene, CDR1 is MNHEY and CDR2 is SMNVEV (reference sequence).

The rearrangement links TRBV11-2 to TRBJ2-1; D is unclear. The CDR3 covers 15 residues. Germline V gives CDR1 SGHAT, CDR2 FQNNGV. Trimming took off 3 bases at V and 0 bases at J, with 9 bases between the two ends. In DNA form, the CDR3 reads TGTGCCAGCAGCTTTCCGCGGAGCTCCTACAATGAGCAGTTCTTC. This codes for CASSFPRSSYNEQFF.

The chain recombines TRBV7-3 with TRBJ2-2, with unresolved D. The V gene's germline CDR1 is SGHTA and CDR2 FQGTGA. The CDR3 has 13 amino acids. The V and J ends lost 5 bases and 5 bases respectively, with 9 bases between them. CDR3 DNA sequence: TGTGCCAGCAGCCCCAGCAAGACCGGGGAGCTGTTTTTT. Translating gives CASSPSKTGELFF.

CDR3 protein: CASSSGQVNEQFF. CDR3 DNA sequence: TGCGCCAGCAGCAGCGGACAGGTCAATGAGCAGTTCTTC. The chain is built from TRBV5-1 and TRBJ2-1; TRBD1 matches 7 bases. The J segment lost 6 bases and the V segment lost 4 bases, leaving 4 bases of the junction unmatched. Per germline, CDR1 SGHRS and CDR2 YFSETQ. The CDR3 runs 13 residues. Drawing the rest from reference TRBV5-1 and TRBJ2-1, the complete variable domain is KAGVTQTPRYLIKTRGQQVTLSCSPISGHRSVSWYQQTPGQGLQFLFEYFSETQRNKGNFPGRFSGRQFSNSRSEMNVSTLELGDSALYLCASSSGQVNEQFFGPGTRLTVL.

The CDR3 is CASRTTGGINEQFF. Here the CDR3 DNA reads TGTGCCAGCAGAACTACAGGGGGCATAAATGAGCAGTTCTTC. This sequence joins TRBV6-5 and TRBJ2-1, with 9 bases matching TRBD1. Germline-derived CDR1 and CDR2 are MNHEY and SVGAGI. This CDR3 spans 14 amino acids. V shed 6 bases and J 7 bases; nucleotides not matched to a gene: 7.

This chain connects TRBV29-1 to TRBJ2-7, with 12 bases that match TRBD2. Per germline, CDR1 SQVTM and CDR2 ANQGSEA. This CDR3 comprises 14 residues. V trimming: 7 bases; J trimming: 0 bases; junction bases outside the gene matches: 4. The CDR3 sequence: CSALTSGSSYEQYF. The CDR3, as DNA: TGCAGCGCCCTGACTAGCGGGAGCTCCTACGAGCAGTACTTC.

The V and J genes are TRBV7-9 and TRBJ2-7, with D perhaps matching TRBD2 (6 bases). V gave up 1 base and J gave up 5 bases, with 12 bases separating them. Germline assignment: CDR1 SEHNR and CDR2 FQNEAQ (reference sequence). The CDR3 length is 14 residues. The CDR3 nucleotides are TGTGCCAGCAGCTTAGGTGCGGGGACCCACGAGCAGTACTTC. Protein: CASSLGAGTHEQYF.

The chain is built from TRBV2 and TRBJ2-7, with 8 bases lining up with TRBD1. Trimming cost V 11 bases and J 6 bases; bases outside gene matches: 9. Germline V gene data show CDR1 as SNHLY and CDR2 as FYNNEI. The CDR3 consists of 12 residues. The DNA for the CDR3 is TGTGCCGGCCGGGACAGGACTTCCGAGCAGTACTTC. This gives the protein CAGRDRTSEQYF.

The chain has TRBV5-6 and TRBJ1-2, with unresolved D. Germline V gene sequence: CDR1 SGHDT, CDR2 YYEEEE. The CDR3 is made up of 13 amino acids. The germline V and J ends were trimmed by 5 bases and 2 bases, with 10 bases remaining between them. The CDR3 loop is CASSHETNYGYTF. DNA of the CDR3: TGTGCCAGCAGTCACGAAACGAACTATGGCTACACCTTC.